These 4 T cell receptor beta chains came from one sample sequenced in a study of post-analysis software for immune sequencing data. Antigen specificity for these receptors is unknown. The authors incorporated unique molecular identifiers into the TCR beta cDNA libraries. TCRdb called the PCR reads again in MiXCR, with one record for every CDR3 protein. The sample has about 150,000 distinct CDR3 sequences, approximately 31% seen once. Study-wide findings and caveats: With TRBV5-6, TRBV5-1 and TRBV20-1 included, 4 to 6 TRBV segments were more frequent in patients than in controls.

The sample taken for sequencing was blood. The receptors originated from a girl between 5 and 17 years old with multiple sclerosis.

CDR3 sequence: CASGEGTGGYQPQHF. The DNA of the CDR3 is TGTGCCAGCGGAGAGGGTACAGGGGGCTATCAGCCCCAGCATTTT. The chain employs TRBV6-2 or TRBV6-3 and TRBJ1-5, with 9 bases identical to TRBD1. CDR1 is MNHEY and CDR2 is SVGEGT in the germline V gene. The CDR3 has 15 amino acids. The trim removed 8 bases at V and 5 bases at J, leaving 10 bases unmatched.

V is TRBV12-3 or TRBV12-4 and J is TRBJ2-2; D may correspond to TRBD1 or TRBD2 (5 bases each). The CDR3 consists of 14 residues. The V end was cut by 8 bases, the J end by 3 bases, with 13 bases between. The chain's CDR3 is CASCRDGYTGELFF. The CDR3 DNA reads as TGTGCCAGCTGTAGGGACGGTTACACCGGGGAGCTGTTTTTT.

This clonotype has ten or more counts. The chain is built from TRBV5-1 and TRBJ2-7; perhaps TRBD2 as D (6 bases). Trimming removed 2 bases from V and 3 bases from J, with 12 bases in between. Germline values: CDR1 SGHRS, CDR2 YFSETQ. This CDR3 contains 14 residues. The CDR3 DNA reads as TGCGCCAGCAGCTTCGGGCAGGGAGGCTACGAGCAGTACTTC. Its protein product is CASSFGQGGYEQYF.

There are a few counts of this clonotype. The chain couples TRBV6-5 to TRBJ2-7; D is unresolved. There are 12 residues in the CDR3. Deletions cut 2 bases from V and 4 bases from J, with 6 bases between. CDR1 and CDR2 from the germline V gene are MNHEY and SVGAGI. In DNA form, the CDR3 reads TGTGCCAGCAGTTACAAAGGTTACGAGCAGTACTTC. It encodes CASSYKGYEQYF.